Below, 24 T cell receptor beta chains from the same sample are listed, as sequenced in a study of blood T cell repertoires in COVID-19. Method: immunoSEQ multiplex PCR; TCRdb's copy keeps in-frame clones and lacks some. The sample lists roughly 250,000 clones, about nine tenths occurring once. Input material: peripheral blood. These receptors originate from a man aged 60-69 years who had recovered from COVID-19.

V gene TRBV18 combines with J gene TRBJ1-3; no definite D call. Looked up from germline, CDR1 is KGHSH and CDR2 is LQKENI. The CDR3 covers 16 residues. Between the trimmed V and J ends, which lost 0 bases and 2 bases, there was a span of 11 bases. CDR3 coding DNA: TGTGCCAGCTCACCACCTATAATGGGCACTGGAAACACCATATATTTT. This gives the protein CASSPPIMGTGNTIYF. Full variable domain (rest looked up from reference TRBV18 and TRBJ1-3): NAGVMQNPRHLVRRRGQEARLRCSPMKGHSHVYWYRQLPEEGLKFMVYLQKENIIDESGMPKERFSAEFPKEGPSILRIQQVVRGDSAAYFCASSPPIMGTGNTIYFGEGSWLTVV.

CDR3 nucleotides: TGTGCCAGCAGTTTAGGGGCCAGTAACTATGGCTACACCTTC. Its translation: CASSLGASNYGYTF. This chain links TRBV28 with TRBJ1-2; a weak D match, TRBD1 (5 bases). The germline V gene has CDR1 MDHEN and CDR2 SYDVKM. V was clipped by 2 bases and J by 1 base, with 8 bases between them. This CDR3 contains 14 residues.

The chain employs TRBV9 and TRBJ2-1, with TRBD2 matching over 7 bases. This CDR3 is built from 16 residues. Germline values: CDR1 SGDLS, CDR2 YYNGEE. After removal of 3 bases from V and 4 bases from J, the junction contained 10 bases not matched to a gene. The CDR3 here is CASSATGAGMYNEQFF. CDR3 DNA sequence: TGTGCCAGCAGCGCAACGGGAGCGGGGATGTACAATGAGCAGTTCTTC.

CDR3 sequence: CASSPLAGGRAGELFF. CDR3 DNA: TGTGCCAGCAGCCCACTAGCGGGGGGGCGGGCCGGGGAGCTGTTTTTT. The chain is built from TRBV11-2 and TRBJ2-2; TRBD2 matches 13 bases. In germline, CDR1 is SGHAT, CDR2 FQNNGV. The CDR3 sequence is 16 residues long. The trim removed 5 bases at V and 6 bases at J, leaving 6 bases unmatched.

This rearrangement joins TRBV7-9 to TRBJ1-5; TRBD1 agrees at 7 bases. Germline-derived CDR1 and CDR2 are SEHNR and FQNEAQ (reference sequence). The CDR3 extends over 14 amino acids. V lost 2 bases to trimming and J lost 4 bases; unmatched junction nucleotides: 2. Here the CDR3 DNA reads TGTGCCAGCAGCTTATCGACAGGGAATCAGCCCCAGCATTTT. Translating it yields CASSLSTGNQPQHF.

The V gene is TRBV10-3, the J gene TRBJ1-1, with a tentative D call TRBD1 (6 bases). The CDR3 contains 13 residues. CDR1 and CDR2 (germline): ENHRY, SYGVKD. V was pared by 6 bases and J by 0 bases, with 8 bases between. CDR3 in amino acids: CAISGQLNTEAFF. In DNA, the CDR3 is TGTGCCATCAGCGGACAGCTGAACACTGAAGCTTTCTTT.

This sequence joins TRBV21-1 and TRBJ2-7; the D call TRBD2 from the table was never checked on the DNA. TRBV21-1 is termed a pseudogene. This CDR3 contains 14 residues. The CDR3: CASRFVAGVYEQYV. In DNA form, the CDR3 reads TGTGCCAGCAGGTTTGTAGCGGGGGTCTACGAGCAGTACGTC.

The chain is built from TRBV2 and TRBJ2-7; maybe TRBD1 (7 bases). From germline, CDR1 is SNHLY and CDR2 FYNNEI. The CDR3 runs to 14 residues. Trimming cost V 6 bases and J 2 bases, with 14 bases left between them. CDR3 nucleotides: TGTGCCAGCAGCAGGGGGGCTGGGGCCTACGAGCAGTACTTC. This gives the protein CASSRGAGAYEQYF.

CDR3 sequence: CASSRTGTGNNSPLHF. CDR3 nucleotides: TGTGCCAGTAGTCGCACCGGGACAGGGAATAATTCACCCCTCCACTTT. This chain joins TRBV19 and TRBJ1-6, with 9 bases matching TRBD1. V trimming: 5 bases; J trimming: 5 bases; junction bases outside the gene matches: 7. The CDR3 runs to 16 residues. Germline V lookup: CDR1 LNHDA, CDR2 SQIVND (reference sequence).

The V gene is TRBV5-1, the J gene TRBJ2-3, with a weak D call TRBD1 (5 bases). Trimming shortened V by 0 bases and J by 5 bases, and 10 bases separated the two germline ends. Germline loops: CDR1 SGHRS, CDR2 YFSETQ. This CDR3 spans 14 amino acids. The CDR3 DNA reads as TGCGCCAGCAGCTTGGGGCAGGGTGGAGATACGCAGTATTTT. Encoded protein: CASSLGQGGDTQYF.

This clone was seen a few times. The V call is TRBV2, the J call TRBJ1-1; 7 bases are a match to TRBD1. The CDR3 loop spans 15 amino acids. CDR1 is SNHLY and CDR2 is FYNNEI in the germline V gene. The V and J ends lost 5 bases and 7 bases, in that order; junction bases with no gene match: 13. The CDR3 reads CASSLEGQELSEAFF. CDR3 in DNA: TGTGCCAGCAGTTTAGAAGGACAGGAACTAAGTGAAGCTTTCTTT.

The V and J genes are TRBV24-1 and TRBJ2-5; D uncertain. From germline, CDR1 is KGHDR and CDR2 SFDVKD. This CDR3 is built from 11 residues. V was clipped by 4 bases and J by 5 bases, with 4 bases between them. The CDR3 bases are TGTGCCACCAGTGAGCGGGAGACCCAGTACTTC. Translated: CATSERETQYF.

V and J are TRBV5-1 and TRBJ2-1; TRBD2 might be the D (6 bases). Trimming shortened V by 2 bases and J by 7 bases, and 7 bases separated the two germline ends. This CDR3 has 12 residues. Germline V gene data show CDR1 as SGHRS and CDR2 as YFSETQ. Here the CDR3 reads CASSFAGNEQFF. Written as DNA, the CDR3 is TGCGCCAGCAGCTTCGCGGGAAATGAGCAGTTCTTC.

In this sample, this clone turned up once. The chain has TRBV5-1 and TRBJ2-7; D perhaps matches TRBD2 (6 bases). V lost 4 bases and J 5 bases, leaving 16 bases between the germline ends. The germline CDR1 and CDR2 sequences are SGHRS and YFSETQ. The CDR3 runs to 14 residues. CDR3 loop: CASSPGLHNHEQYV. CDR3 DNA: TGCGCCAGCAGCCCGGGACTCCACAACCACGAGCAGTACGTC.

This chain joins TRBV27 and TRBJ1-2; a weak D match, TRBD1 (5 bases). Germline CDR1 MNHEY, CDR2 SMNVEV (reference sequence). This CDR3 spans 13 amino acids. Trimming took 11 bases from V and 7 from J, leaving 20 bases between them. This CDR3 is CASAVRGVGGYTF. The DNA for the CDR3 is TGTGCCTCCGCTGTCCGGGGGGTCGGTGGCTACACCTTC.

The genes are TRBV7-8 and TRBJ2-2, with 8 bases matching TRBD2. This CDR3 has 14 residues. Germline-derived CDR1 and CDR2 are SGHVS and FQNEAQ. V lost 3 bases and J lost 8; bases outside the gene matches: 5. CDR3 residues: CASSFTGGPGELFF. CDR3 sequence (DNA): TGTGCCAGCAGCTTTACGGGGGGGCCGGGGGAGCTGTTTTTT.

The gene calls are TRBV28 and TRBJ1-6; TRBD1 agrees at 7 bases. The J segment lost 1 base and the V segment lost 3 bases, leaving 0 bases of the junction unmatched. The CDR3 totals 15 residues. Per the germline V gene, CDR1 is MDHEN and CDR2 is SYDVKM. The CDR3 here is CASSLTGSYNSPLHF. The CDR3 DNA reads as TGTGCCAGCAGTTTGACAGGGTCCTATAATTCACCCCTCCACTTT.

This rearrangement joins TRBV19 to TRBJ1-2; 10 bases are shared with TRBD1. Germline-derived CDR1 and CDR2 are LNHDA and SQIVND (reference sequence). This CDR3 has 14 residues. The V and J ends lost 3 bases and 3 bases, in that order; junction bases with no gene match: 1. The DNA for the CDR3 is TGTGCCAGTAGTATGGGGACAGGGGACTATGGCTACACCTTC. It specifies CASSMGTGDYGYTF.

CDR3 nucleotide sequence: TGTGCCAGCAGTTTGGTCGGGTCAGAACTGTTTTTT. As protein: CASSLVGSELFF. J is TRBJ1-4 and V is TRBV28; D remains unclear. Germline lookup yields CDR1 MDHEN and CDR2 SYDVKM. CDR3 length: 12 residues. Trimming left V 3 bases short and J 12 bases short, with 11 bases between. Based on the CDR3 plus reference TRBV28 and TRBJ1-4, the full variable domain is DVKVTQSSRYLVKRTGEKVFLECVQDMDHENMFWYRQDPGLGLRLIYFSYDVKMKEKGDIPEGYSVSREKKERFSLILESASTNQTSMYLCASSLVGSELFFGSGTQLSVL.

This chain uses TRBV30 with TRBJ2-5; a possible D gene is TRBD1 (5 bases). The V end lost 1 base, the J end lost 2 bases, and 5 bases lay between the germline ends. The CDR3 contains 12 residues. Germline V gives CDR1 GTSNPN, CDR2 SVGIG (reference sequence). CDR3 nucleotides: TGTGCCTGGAGTGACAGGCAAGAGACCCAGTACTTC. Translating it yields CAWSDRQETQYF.

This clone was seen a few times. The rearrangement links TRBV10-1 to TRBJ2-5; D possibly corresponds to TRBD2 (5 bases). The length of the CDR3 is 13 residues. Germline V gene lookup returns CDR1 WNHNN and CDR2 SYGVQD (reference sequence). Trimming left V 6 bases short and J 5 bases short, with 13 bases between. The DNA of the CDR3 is TGCGCCAGCAGCAAGAGGGTAGAGGAGACCCAGTACTTC. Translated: CASSKRVEETQYF.

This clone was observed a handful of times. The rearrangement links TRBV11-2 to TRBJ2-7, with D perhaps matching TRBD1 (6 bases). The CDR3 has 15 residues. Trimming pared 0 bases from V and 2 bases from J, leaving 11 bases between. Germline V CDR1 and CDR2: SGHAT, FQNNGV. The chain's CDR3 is CASSLEGRGAYEQYV. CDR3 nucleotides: TGTGCCAGCAGCTTAGAGGGCAGGGGCGCCTACGAGCAGTACGTC.

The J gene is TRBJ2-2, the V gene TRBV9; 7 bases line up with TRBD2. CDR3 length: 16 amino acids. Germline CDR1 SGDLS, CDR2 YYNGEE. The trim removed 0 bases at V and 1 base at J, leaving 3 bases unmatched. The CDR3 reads CASSVGGGVNTGELFF. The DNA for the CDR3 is TGTGCCAGCAGCGTAGGTGGGGGGGTGAACACCGGGGAGCTGTTTTTT.

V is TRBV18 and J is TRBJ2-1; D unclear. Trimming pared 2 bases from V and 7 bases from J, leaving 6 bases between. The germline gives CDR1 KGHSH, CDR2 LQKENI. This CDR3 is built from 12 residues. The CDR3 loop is CASSPTRNEQFF. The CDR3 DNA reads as TGTGCCAGCTCACCAACGCGGAATGAGCAGTTCTTC.